A selection of T cell receptor beta chains follows, all from one sample in a study of Graves' ophthalmopathy and Graves' hyperthyroidism. A single record per CDR3 protein comes from TCRdb applying MiXCR to the multiplex PCR reads. Found here are 650,000 to 900,000 distinct CDR3 sequences, roughly 40% of them singletons; the top ten hold 44%. Material for sequencing was peripheral blood. The receptor source for this set is an adult man with Graves' ophthalmopathy. Each CDR3 is given with its conserved first and last residue. D genes are given only for firm matches. Expanded clones are given a class, and other clones once, few, many or no size at all.

J gene | V gene | CDR3 length | D gene | clone size | CDR3 protein | CDR3 DNA
TRBJ2-7 | TRBV10-2 | 13 | TRBD2 | . | CATSGSGTYEQYF | TGCGCCACATCGGGTAGCGGGACTTACGAGCAGTACTTC
TRBJ2-2 | TRBV24-1 | 16 | TRBD1 | few | CATSDRQGTGTGELFF | TGTGCCACCAGTGATAGACAGGGGACGGGCACCGGGGAGCTGTTTTTT
TRBJ1-3 | TRBV5-5 | 15 | TRBD1 | few | CASSGQVASGNTIYF | TGTGCCAGCAGCGGACAGGTCGCCTCTGGAAACACCATATATTTT
TRBJ2-2 | TRBV24-1 | 13 | . | few | CATSERSTGELFF | TGTGCCACCAGTGAGAGGTCCACCGGGGAGCTGTTTTTT
TRBJ2-7 | TRBV2 | 14 | TRBD1 | many | CASSEETGQYEQYF | TGTGCCAGCAGTGAGGAGACAGGGCAGTACGAGCAGTACTTC
TRBJ1-4 | TRBV25-1 | 13 | TRBD1 | once | CASSAGGGEKLFF | TGTGCCAGCAGTGCAGGGGGGGGCGAAAAACTGTTTTTT
TRBJ1-6 | TRBV10-3 | 14 | TRBD1 | many | CAISAGQRNSPLHF | TGTGCCATCAGTGCGGGACAGAGAAATTCACCCCTCCACTTT
TRBJ2-7 | TRBV7-8 | 15 | . | many | CASSLGPSWVYEQYF | TGTGCCAGCAGCTTAGGCCCCTCTTGGGTCTACGAGCAGTACTTC
TRBJ1-1 | TRBV9 | 15 | TRBD1 | few | CASSPGTGVNTEAFF | TGCGCCAGCAGCCCGGGGACAGGGGTAAACACTGAAGCTTTCTTT
TRBJ2-7 | TRBV10-3 | 13 | TRBD1 | many | CAISETGGYEQYF | TGTGCCATCAGTGAGACAGGGGGCTACGAGCAGTACTTC
TRBJ2-2 | TRBV10-3 | 15 | . | few | CAISDTTTGTGELFF | TGTGCCATCAGTGATACTACAACGGGCACCGGGGAGCTGTTTTTT
TRBJ1-2 | TRBV20-1 | 14 | . | few | CSARDWGNRDGYTF | TGCAGTGCTAGAGATTGGGGGAATAGGGATGGCTACACCTTC
TRBJ1-2 | TRBV7-9 | 13 | TRBD1 | many | CASSTDRVGDYTF | TGTGCCAGCAGCACGGACAGGGTAGGCGACTACACCTTC
TRBJ2-2 | TRBV25-1 | 15 | TRBD2 | . | CASKKAGGQAGELFF | TGTGCCAGCAAAAAAGCGGGGGGGCAGGCCGGGGAGCTGTTTTTT
TRBJ1-1 | TRBV9 | 12 | . | many | CASSHGGTEAFF | TGTGCCAGCAGCCACGGGGGAACTGAAGCTTTCTTT
TRBJ1-1 | TRBV6-1 | 8 | . | few | CASKKAFF | TGTGCCAGCAAGAAGGCTTTCTTT
TRBJ1-5 | TRBV7-2 | 15 | . | many | CASSFGTGYGQPQHF | TGTGCCAGCAGCTTCGGCACAGGGTATGGGCAGCCCCAGCATTTT
TRBJ2-6 | TRBV2 | 19 | . | . | CANERRTDQRGYGANVLTF | TGTGCCAACGAGCGCCGAACGGATCAAAGGGGATATGGGGCCAACGTCCTGACTTTC
TRBJ2-7 | TRBV7-3 | 15 | TRBD2 | many | CASSRRGSGTYEQYF | TGTGCCAGCAGCCGGCGGGGCAGCGGGACCTACGAGCAGTACTTC
TRBJ1-1 | TRBV29-1 | 16 | TRBD1 | . | CSVTGGCLGQNTEAFF | TGCAGCGTCACAGGGGGCTGCCTTGGGCAGAACACTGAAGCTTTCTTT
TRBJ2-7 | TRBV7-9 | 18 | . | few | CASSLALSSGTSSYEQYF | TGTGCCAGCAGCCTTGCCCTGTCCAGCGGGACAAGCTCCTACGAGCAGTACTTC
TRBJ1-2 | TRBV2 | 13 | . | . | CASSRVSGYGYTF | TGTGCCAGCAGCCGGGTGTCCGGCTATGGCTACACCTTC
TRBJ1-2 | TRBV7-2 | 13 | . | once | CASSGSGGVGYTF | TGTGCCAGCAGCGGGAGCGGGGGCGTAGGCTACACCTTC
TRBJ1-1 | TRBV20-1 | 13 | . | many | CSASRGEATEAFF | TGCAGTGCTAGCCGGGGGGAGGCCACTGAAGCTTTCTTT
TRBJ1-5 | TRBV10-3 | 16 | . | . | CASSPNGGYSNQPQHF | TGTGCCAGCAGCCCGAACGGGGGCTATAGCAATCAGCCCCAGCATTTT
TRBJ2-6 | TRBV20-1 | 15 | . | many | CSARVSGAGANVLTF | TGCAGTGCTAGAGTATCCGGGGCTGGGGCCAACGTCCTGACTTTC
TRBJ1-4 | TRBV29-1 | 13 | TRBD1 | many | CSVDGTGVEKLFF | TGCAGCGTGGACGGGACAGGGGTTGAAAAACTGTTTTTT
TRBJ1-1 | TRBV5-1 | 15 | . | . | CASSLGLGGLSKAFF | TGCGCCAGCAGCCTCGGTTTGGGGGGACTCTCGAAAGCTTTCTTT
TRBJ1-6 | TRBV4-3 | 18 | . | . | CASSQDARSDRSNSPLHF | TGCGCCAGCAGCCAAGATGCCAGAAGTGACAGGAGCAATTCACCCCTCCACTTT
TRBJ1-1 | TRBV7-9 | 19 | . | . | CASSSTDYRSGSLNTEAFF | TGTGCCAGCAGCTCTACCGATTACCGTTCCGGGAGCTTGAACACTGAAGCTTTCTTT
TRBJ2-7 | TRBV20-1 | 13 | TRBD1 | many | CSARQGGLDEQYF | TGCAGTGCCAGACAGGGGGGTCTCGACGAGCAGTACTTC
TRBJ2-7 | TRBV10-3 | 16 | TRBD1 | few | CASSAPRTGLLYEQYF | TGTGCCAGCAGTGCACCTAGGACAGGTCTTCTTTATGAGCAGTACTTC
TRBJ1-1 | TRBV29-1 | 16 | TRBD1 | many | CSVLTGARTLKTEAFF | TGCAGCGTCCTGACAGGGGCCCGAACACTGAAAACTGAAGCTTTCTTT
TRBJ2-7 | TRBV4-1 | 16 | TRBD2 | . | CASSQSGLAGSGEQYF | TGCGCCAGCAGCCAGTCGGGACTAGCGGGTTCGGGAGAGCAGTACTTC
TRBJ2-7 | TRBV7-3 | 14 | . | . | CASKLPGDVEGQYF | TGTGCCAGCAAACTACCAGGGGACGTCGAGGGGCAGTACTTC
TRBJ2-3 | TRBV2 | 14 | . | . | CASSYSVGTDTQYF | TGTGCCAGCAGTTACTCGGTCGGGACAGATACGCAGTATTTT
TRBJ1-1 | TRBV20-1 | 14 | TRBD1 | many | CSARDSHWVTEAFF | TGCAGTGCGCGGGACAGTCATTGGGTCACTGAAGCTTTCTTT